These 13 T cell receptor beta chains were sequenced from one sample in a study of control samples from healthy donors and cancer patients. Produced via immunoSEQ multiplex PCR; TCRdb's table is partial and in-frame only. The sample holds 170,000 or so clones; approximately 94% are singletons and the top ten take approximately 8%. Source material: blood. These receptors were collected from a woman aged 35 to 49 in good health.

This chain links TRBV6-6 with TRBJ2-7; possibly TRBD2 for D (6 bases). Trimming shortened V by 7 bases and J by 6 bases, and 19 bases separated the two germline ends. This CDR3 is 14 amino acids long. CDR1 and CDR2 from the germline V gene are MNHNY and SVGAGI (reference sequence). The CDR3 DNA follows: TGTGCCAGCACGACCCCGGCGGGACGAGGCGAGCAGTACTTC. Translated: CASTTPAGRGEQYF.

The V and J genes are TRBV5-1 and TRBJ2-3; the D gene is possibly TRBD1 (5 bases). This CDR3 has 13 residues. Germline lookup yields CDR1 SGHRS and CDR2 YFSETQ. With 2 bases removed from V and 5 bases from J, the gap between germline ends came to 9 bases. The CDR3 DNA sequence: TGCGCCAGCAGCTTTCAGCAGGGAGATACGCAGTATTTT. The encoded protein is CASSFQQGDTQYF.

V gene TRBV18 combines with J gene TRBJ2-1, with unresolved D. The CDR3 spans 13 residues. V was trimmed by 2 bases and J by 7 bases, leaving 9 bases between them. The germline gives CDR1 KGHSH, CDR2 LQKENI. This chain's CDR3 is CASSPGVENEQFF. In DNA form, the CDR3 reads TGTGCCAGCTCACCAGGAGTGGAGAATGAGCAGTTCTTC.

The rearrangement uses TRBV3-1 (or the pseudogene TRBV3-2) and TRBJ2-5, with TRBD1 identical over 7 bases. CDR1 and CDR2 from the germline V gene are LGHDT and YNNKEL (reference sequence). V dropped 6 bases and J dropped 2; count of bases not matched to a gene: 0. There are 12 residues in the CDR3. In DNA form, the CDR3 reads TGTGCCAGCAGGGGACAGCAAGAGACCCAGTACTTC. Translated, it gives CASRGQQETQYF.

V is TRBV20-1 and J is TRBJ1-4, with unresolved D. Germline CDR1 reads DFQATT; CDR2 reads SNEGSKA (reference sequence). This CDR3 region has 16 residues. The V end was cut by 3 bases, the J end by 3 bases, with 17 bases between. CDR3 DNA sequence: TGCAGTGCTAGTTATGGAGGCGGTCAGGCTAATGAAAAACTGTTTTTT. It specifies CSASYGGGQANEKLFF.

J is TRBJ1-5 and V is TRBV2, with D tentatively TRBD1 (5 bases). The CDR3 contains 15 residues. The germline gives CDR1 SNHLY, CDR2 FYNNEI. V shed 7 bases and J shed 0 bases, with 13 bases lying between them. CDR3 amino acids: CASKKDTNSNQPQHF. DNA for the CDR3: TGTGCCAGCAAAAAGGACACTAATAGCAATCAGCCCCAGCATTTT. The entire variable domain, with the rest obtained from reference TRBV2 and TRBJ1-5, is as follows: EPEVTQTPSHQVTQMGQEVILRCVPISNHLYFYWYRQILGQKVEFLVSFYNNEISEKSEIFDDQFSVERPDGSNFTLKIRSTKLEDSAMYFCASKKDTNSNQPQHFGDGTRLSIL.

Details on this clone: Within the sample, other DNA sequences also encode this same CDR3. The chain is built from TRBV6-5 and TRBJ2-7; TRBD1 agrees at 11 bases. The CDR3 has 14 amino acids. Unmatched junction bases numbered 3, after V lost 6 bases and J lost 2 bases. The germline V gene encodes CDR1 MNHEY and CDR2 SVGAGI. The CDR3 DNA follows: TGTGCCAGCAGGAGGGGACAGGGGGCCTACGAGCAGTACTTC. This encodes CASRRGQGAYEQYF.

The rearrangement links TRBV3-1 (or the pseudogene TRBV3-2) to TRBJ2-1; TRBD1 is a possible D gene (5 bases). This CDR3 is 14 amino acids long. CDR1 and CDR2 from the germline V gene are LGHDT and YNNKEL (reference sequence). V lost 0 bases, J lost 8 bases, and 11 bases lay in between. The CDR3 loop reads CASSQDWGVDEQFF. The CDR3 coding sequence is TGTGCCAGCAGCCAAGATTGGGGCGTCGATGAGCAGTTCTTC.

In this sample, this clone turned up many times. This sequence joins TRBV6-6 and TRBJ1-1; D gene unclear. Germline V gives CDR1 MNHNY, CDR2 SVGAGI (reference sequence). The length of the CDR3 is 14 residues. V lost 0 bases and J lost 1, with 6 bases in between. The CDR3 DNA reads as TGTGCCAGCAGTTACTCTGCAGAGAACACTGAAGCTTTCTTT. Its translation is CASSYSAENTEAFF.

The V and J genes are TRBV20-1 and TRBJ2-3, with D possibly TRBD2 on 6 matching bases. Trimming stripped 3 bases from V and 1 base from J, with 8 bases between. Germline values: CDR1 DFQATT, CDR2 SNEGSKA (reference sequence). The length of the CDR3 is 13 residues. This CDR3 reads CSASPGGTDTQYF. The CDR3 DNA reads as TGCAGTGCTAGTCCGGGGGGCACAGATACGCAGTATTTT.

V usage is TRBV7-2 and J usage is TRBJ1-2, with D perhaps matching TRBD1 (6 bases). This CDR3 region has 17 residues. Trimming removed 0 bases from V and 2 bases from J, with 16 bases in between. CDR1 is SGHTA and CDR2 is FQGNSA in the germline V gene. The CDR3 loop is CASSLAGGKGGNYGYTF. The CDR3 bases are TGTGCCAGCAGCTTAGCCGGGGGGAAGGGGGGAAACTATGGCTACACCTTC.

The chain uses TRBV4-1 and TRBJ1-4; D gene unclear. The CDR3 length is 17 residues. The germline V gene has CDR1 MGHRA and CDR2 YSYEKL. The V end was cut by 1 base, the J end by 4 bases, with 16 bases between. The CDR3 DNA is TGCGCCAGCAGCCAAGTGGTCAGCCGTGGGATTAATGAAAAACTGTTTTTT. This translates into CASSQVVSRGINEKLFF.

CDR3 in DNA: TGTGCCAGCAGCCTGGGACAGGGGCAAGATACGCAGTATTTT. Its translation: CASSLGQGQDTQYF. The chain employs TRBV7-2 and TRBJ2-3; 10 nucleotides agree with TRBD1. Germline values: CDR1 SGHTA, CDR2 FQGNSA. The CDR3 covers 14 residues. V dropped 5 bases and J dropped 5; count of bases not matched to a gene: 4. The whole variable domain, filled in from reference TRBV7-2 and TRBJ2-3, reads GAGVSQSPSNKVTEKGKDVELRCDPISGHTALYWYRQSLGQGLEFLIYFQGNSAPDKSGLPSDRFSAERTGGSVSTLTIQRTQQEDSAVYLCASSLGQGQDTQYFGPGTRLTVL.